This is a list of T cell receptor beta chains from one sample in a study of T cells in Graves' hyperthyroidism and ophthalmopathy. A single record per CDR3 protein comes from TCRdb applying MiXCR to the multiplex PCR reads. Here the sample spans fewer than 900,000 distinct CDR3 sequences, 16% being singletons. Sequencing used blood. The receptors were sampled from a young man with Graves' hyperthyroidism. The CDR3 runs from the conserved cysteine through the conserved F or W. Fields, in order: J gene, V gene, D gene, clone size, CDR3 protein, CDR3 DNA. A D gene is named only where the DNA matches it firmly. The size field is filled for only some rows; it gives once, few, many or a size class.

j_call: TRBJ1-4
v_call: TRBV28
d_call: -
clone_size: -
cdr3_aa: CASSLEGTSMFREKLFF
cdr3_nt: TGTGCCAGCAGTTTGGAGGGCACTTCAATGTTTAGGGAAAAACTGTTTTTT

j_call: TRBJ2-7
v_call: TRBV4-1
d_call: TRBD2
clone_size: few
cdr3_aa: CASSKALAGLLLYEQYF
cdr3_nt: TGCGCCAGCAGCAAGGCCCTAGCGGGGCTTCTTCTCTACGAGCAGTACTTC

j_call: TRBJ2-5
v_call: TRBV7-2
d_call: -
clone_size: -
cdr3_aa: CASSLAKQLETQYF
cdr3_nt: TGTGCCAGCAGCTTAGCGAAACAGCTAGAGACCCAGTACTTC

j_call: TRBJ1-2
v_call: TRBV27
d_call: TRBD1
clone_size: many
cdr3_aa: CASSPNFLSQGANYGYTF
cdr3_nt: TGTGCCAGCAGTCCTAACTTTTTGTCGCAGGGGGCTAACTATGGCTACACCTTC

j_call: TRBJ2-7
v_call: TRBV7-9
d_call: TRBD1
clone_size: many
cdr3_aa: CASSSIRDRAYEQYF
cdr3_nt: TGTGCCAGCAGCTCTATCCGGGACAGGGCCTACGAGCAGTACTTC

j_call: TRBJ2-7
v_call: TRBV29-1
d_call: -
clone_size: few
cdr3_aa: CSVGYREDEQYF
cdr3_nt: TGCAGCGTGGGTTACAGGGAGGACGAGCAGTACTTC

j_call: TRBJ1-2
v_call: TRBV24-1
d_call: -
clone_size: many
cdr3_aa: CATSGGAVYDYGYTF
cdr3_nt: TGTGCCACCAGTGGGGGAGCAGTCTACGACTATGGCTACACCTTC

j_call: TRBJ2-1
v_call: TRBV20-1
d_call: -
clone_size: many
cdr3_aa: CSASGKSSYNEQFF
cdr3_nt: TGCAGTGCTAGCGGTAAGAGCTCCTACAATGAGCAGTTCTTC

j_call: TRBJ2-1
v_call: TRBV3-1
d_call: -
clone_size: many
cdr3_aa: CASSQDEARYNEQFF
cdr3_nt: TGTGCCAGCAGCCAAGATGAGGCACGGTACAATGAGCAGTTCTTC

j_call: TRBJ1-2
v_call: TRBV7-2
d_call: -
clone_size: -
cdr3_aa: CASSLAGMDYGYTF
cdr3_nt: TGTGCCAGCAGCTTAGCGGGTATGGACTATGGCTACACCTTC

j_call: TRBJ2-5
v_call: TRBV5-6
d_call: -
clone_size: few
cdr3_aa: CASSLGLSQETQYF
cdr3_nt: TGTGCCAGCAGCTTAGGACTATCCCAAGAGACCCAGTACTTC

j_call: TRBJ2-1
v_call: TRBV12-3/TRBV12-4
d_call: -
clone_size: -
cdr3_aa: CASLEWGLTNEQFF
cdr3_nt: TGTGCCAGCCTTGAGTGGGGCCTGACGAATGAGCAGTTCTTC

j_call: TRBJ2-3
v_call: TRBV3-1
d_call: TRBD1
clone_size: -
cdr3_aa: CASSQDVGQGATDTQYF
cdr3_nt: TGTGCCAGCAGCCAAGATGTGGGACAGGGGGCTACAGATACGCAGTATTTT

j_call: TRBJ1-5
v_call: TRBV12-5
d_call: TRBD1
clone_size: -
cdr3_aa: CASGLGQGGQPQHF
cdr3_nt: TGTGCTAGTGGTTTGGGACAGGGAGGGCAGCCCCAGCATTTT

j_call: TRBJ1-1
v_call: TRBV29-1
d_call: TRBD1
clone_size: -
cdr3_aa: CSVGDRGDTEAFF
cdr3_nt: TGCAGCGTTGGGGACAGGGGGGACACTGAAGCTTTCTTT

j_call: TRBJ2-2
v_call: TRBV9
d_call: -
clone_size: -
cdr3_aa: CASSLGRPYYTGELFF
cdr3_nt: TGTGCCAGCAGCTTAGGCCGGCCATATTACACCGGGGAGCTGTTTTTT

j_call: TRBJ2-7
v_call: TRBV19
d_call: -
clone_size: -
cdr3_aa: CASVGQADYEQYF
cdr3_nt: TGTGCCAGTGTGGGACAAGCTGACTACGAGCAGTACTTC

j_call: TRBJ1-1
v_call: TRBV7-3
d_call: -
clone_size: many
cdr3_aa: CASSEGPALEAFF
cdr3_nt: TGTGCCAGCAGCGAAGGCCCGGCTCTTGAAGCTTTCTTT

j_call: TRBJ1-1
v_call: TRBV6-2/TRBV6-3
d_call: -
clone_size: few
cdr3_aa: CASRGGVTEAFF
cdr3_nt: TGTGCCAGCCGAGGAGGGGTGACTGAAGCTTTCTTT

j_call: TRBJ2-7
v_call: TRBV5-1
d_call: TRBD2
clone_size: many
cdr3_aa: CASSLGPSGRAVYEQYF
cdr3_nt: TGCGCCAGCAGCTTGGGGCCTAGCGGGAGGGCCGTCTACGAGCAGTACTTC

j_call: TRBJ2-7
v_call: TRBV18
d_call: TRBD1
clone_size: -
cdr3_aa: CASSTSSGTGYEQYF
cdr3_nt: TGTGCCAGCTCAACATCCTCCGGGACAGGTTACGAGCAGTACTTC

j_call: TRBJ2-5
v_call: TRBV6-1
d_call: TRBD2
clone_size: -
cdr3_aa: CASKSGTSGRQTQYF
cdr3_nt: TGTGCCAGCAAATCCGGGACTAGCGGGAGACAGACCCAGTACTTC

j_call: TRBJ2-5
v_call: TRBV24-1
d_call: -
clone_size: few
cdr3_aa: CATSRPLLGGLETQYF
cdr3_nt: TGTGCCACCAGCCGCCCCCTTCTTGGCGGTTTGGAGACCCAGTACTTC

j_call: TRBJ2-5
v_call: TRBV20-1
d_call: TRBD1
clone_size: many
cdr3_aa: CSARWDRQETQYF
cdr3_nt: TGCAGTGCTAGATGGGACAGGCAAGAGACCCAGTACTTC

j_call: TRBJ2-1
v_call: TRBV20-1
d_call: -
clone_size: many
cdr3_aa: CSASPWGQLNEQFF
cdr3_nt: TGCAGTGCTAGCCCCTGGGGCCAGCTCAATGAGCAGTTCTTC

j_call: TRBJ1-2
v_call: TRBV7-9
d_call: -
clone_size: -
cdr3_aa: CASSQVAVGYTF
cdr3_nt: TGTGCCAGCAGCCAGGTTGCAGTTGGCTACACCTTC

j_call: TRBJ2-3
v_call: TRBV27
d_call: TRBD2
clone_size: many
cdr3_aa: CASSPPTSTSALTDTQYF
cdr3_nt: TGTGCCAGCAGTCCCCCGACCTCCACTAGCGCGCTTACAGATACGCAGTATTTT

j_call: TRBJ2-5
v_call: TRBV28
d_call: -
clone_size: many
cdr3_aa: CASSLSHQETQYF
cdr3_nt: TGTGCCAGCAGTTTATCCCACCAAGAGACCCAGTACTTC